Below, 13 T cell receptor beta chains from the same sample are listed, as sequenced in a study of blood T cell repertoires in COVID-19. The repertoire was sequenced with immunoSEQ multiplex PCR; TCRdb's copy has only in-frame clones and lacks some. The sample lists about 130,000 clones, 75% to 90% occurring once. The source material was peripheral blood. Receptor source: a man aged 60 to 69 with COVID-19, enrolled during active disease.

The rearrangement links TRBV28 to TRBJ1-5, with 9 nucleotides matching TRBD1. The V segment lost 6 bases and the J segment 5 bases; nucleotides outside the gene matches: 8. The CDR3 totals 15 residues. Looked up from germline, CDR1 is MDHEN and CDR2 is SYDVKM. The CDR3 is CASSQQGASDQPQHF. DNA of the CDR3: TGTGCCAGCAGCCAACAGGGGGCATCCGATCAGCCCCAGCATTTT.

The rearrangement links TRBV11-2 to TRBJ2-7; 8 bases match TRBD1. Trimming at V came to 5 bases and at J to 6 bases, leaving 6 bases not matched to a gene. The CDR3 contains 13 residues. In germline, CDR1 is SGHAT, CDR2 FQNNGV. CDR3 bases: TGTGCCAGCAGCCGCGGACAGGGTGGCGAGCAGTACTTC. This codes for CASSRGQGGEQYF.

The J gene is TRBJ1-3, the V gene TRBV6-5; no definite D call. The CDR3 is made up of 16 amino acids. Germline values: CDR1 MNHEY, CDR2 SVGAGI. The V end was cut by 2 bases, the J end by 3 bases, with 14 bases between. The CDR3 reads CASSYSTSGGGNTIYF. The CDR3 nucleotides read TGTGCCAGCAGTTACAGTACGAGCGGAGGTGGAAACACCATATATTTT.

This chain joins TRBV19 and TRBJ2-7; D perhaps matches TRBD2 (6 bases). Germline values: CDR1 LNHDA, CDR2 SQIVND (reference sequence). The V gene lost 1 base and the J gene lost 6 bases, with 13 bases spanning the gap. The length of the CDR3 is 14 residues. The CDR3 bases are TGTGCCAGTAGTATAGGGGGCGGGGTCGGCGAGCAGTACTTC. It translates to CASSIGGGVGEQYF.

The chain uses TRBV25-1 and TRBJ2-1; 11 bases align to TRBD2. The V segment lost 4 bases and the J segment 4 bases; nucleotides outside the gene matches: 6. This CDR3 has 16 amino acids. Germline V gene data show CDR1 as MGHDK and CDR2 as SYGVNS. CDR3 DNA: TGTGCCAGCAGTGGCCGTCTAGCGGGGGGTTACAATGAGCAGTTCTTC. Residues: CASSGRLAGGYNEQFF.

CDR3 amino acids: CASSLEQGDTEAFF. In nucleotides, the CDR3 is TGCGCCAGCAGCTTGGAGCAGGGGGACACTGAAGCTTTCTTT. The chain uses TRBV5-1 and TRBJ1-1, with 7 bases identical to TRBD1. The V segment lost 0 bases and the J segment 3 bases; nucleotides outside the gene matches: 2. Germline CDR1 and CDR2: SGHRS and YFSETQ. This CDR3 comprises 14 residues.

The genes are TRBV27 and TRBJ1-2, with D tentatively TRBD1 (5 bases). With 6 bases removed from V and 0 bases from J, the gap between germline ends came to 11 bases. This CDR3 region has 14 residues. Germline V gene sequence: CDR1 MNHEY, CDR2 SMNVEV (reference sequence). CDR3 region: CASSPRVPNYGYTF. The DNA of the CDR3 is TGTGCCAGCAGCCCCAGGGTGCCTAACTATGGCTACACCTTC.

J is TRBJ2-3 and V is TRBV3-1 (or the pseudogene TRBV3-2); D unclear. The V end lost 0 bases, the J end lost 6 bases, and 7 bases lay between the germline ends. The germline V gene encodes CDR1 LGHDT and CDR2 YNNKEL (reference sequence). The CDR3 spans 13 residues. In DNA form, the CDR3 reads TGTGCCAGCAGCCAAGACTTCTCCGATACGCAGTATTTT. Its protein product is CASSQDFSDTQYF.

V is TRBV27 and J is TRBJ1-4; D perhaps matches TRBD1 (6 bases). The CDR3 consists of 15 residues. CDR1 is MNHEY, CDR2 SMNVEV, per germline (reference sequence). V was cut by 5 bases and J by 8 bases, with 18 bases left in between. This CDR3 reads CASSGYRERREKLFF. The DNA for the CDR3 is TGTGCCAGCAGTGGCTACAGGGAGAGACGAGAAAAACTGTTTTTT.

In regard to this clone: In the same sample, other DNA sequences code for this CDR3. The rearrangement links TRBV30 to TRBJ1-1; D unresolved. Between the trimmed V and J ends, which lost 3 bases and 4 bases, there was a span of 9 bases. The CDR3 spans 12 residues. Germline CDR1 and CDR2: GTSNPN and SVGIG (reference sequence). CDR3 residues: CAWRGGSTEAFF. The CDR3 DNA sequence: TGTGCCTGGAGAGGAGGATCCACTGAAGCTTTCTTT. Variable domain in full (rest from reference TRBV30 and TRBJ1-1): SQTIHQWPATLVQPVGSPLSLECTVEGTSNPNLYWYRQAAGRGLQLLFYSVGIGQISSEVPQNLSASRPQDRQFILSSKKLLLSDSGFYLCAWRGGSTEAFFGQGTRLTVV.

The CDR3 is CASSPRGSSGNTIYF. The CDR3 DNA reads as TGTGCCAGCAGCCCCAGAGGTTCCTCTGGAAACACCATATATTTT. V usage is TRBV7-6 and J usage is TRBJ1-3, with no clear D. The CDR3 consists of 15 residues. Germline V gene data show CDR1 as SGHVS and CDR2 as FNYEAQ. The V end lost 5 bases, the J end lost 0 bases, and 11 bases lay between the germline ends.

The CDR3 spells CASSLGTSGVTDTQYF. CDR3 nucleotide sequence: TGTGCCAGCAGCTTAGGGACTAGCGGGGTCACAGATACGCAGTATTTT. V is TRBV7-7 and J is TRBJ2-3, with TRBD2 identical over 12 bases. Germline assignment: CDR1 SSHAT and CDR2 FNYEAQ (reference sequence). V lost 1 base, J lost 2 bases, and 1 base stayed unmatched. This CDR3 has 16 amino acids.

This chain uses TRBV15 with TRBJ2-7; TRBD1 matches 8 bases. V lost 1 base to trimming and J lost 3 bases; unmatched junction nucleotides: 5. The germline V gene encodes CDR1 LNHNV and CDR2 YYDKDF (reference sequence). This CDR3 comprises 15 residues. The CDR3 bases are TGTGCCACCAGCAGAGGACAGGGGCCGAACTACGAGCAGTACTTC. Encoded protein: CATSRGQGPNYEQYF. The full variable domain, with the rest looked up from reference TRBV15 and TRBJ2-7, is DAMVIQNPRYQVTQFGKPVTLSCSQTLNHNVMYWYQQKSSQAPKLLFHYYDKDFNNEADTPDNFQSRRPNTSFCFLDIRSPGLGDTAMYLCATSRGQGPNYEQYFGPGTRLTVT.